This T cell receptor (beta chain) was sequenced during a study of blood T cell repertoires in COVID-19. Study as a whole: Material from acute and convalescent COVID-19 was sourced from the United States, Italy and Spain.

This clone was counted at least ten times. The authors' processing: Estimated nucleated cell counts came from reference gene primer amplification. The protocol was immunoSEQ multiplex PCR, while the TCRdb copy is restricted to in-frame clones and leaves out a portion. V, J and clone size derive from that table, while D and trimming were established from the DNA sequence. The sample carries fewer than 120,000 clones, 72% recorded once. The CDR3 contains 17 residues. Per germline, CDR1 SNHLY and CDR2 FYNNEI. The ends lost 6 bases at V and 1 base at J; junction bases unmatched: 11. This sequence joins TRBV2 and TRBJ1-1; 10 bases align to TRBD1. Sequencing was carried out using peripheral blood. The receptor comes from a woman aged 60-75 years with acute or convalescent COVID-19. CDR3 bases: TGTGCCAGCAGCCCCGGGACAGGGGACCCTAGGAACACTGAAGCTTTCTTT. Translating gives CASSPGTGDPRNTEAFF.